These 21 T cell receptor beta chains share one sample of origin, sequenced in a study of blood T cell repertoires in COVID-19. Here immunoSEQ multiplex PCR was the method, and the copy in TCRdb shows in-frame clones only, minus some. Counted here are approximately 310,000 clones, 85% occurring once; the ten biggest clones make up 1.5% to 2%. The sample taken for sequencing was PBMCs or T cells enriched from blood (not recorded which). The source is a woman in her twenties or thirties who had been exposed to COVID-19.

The CDR3 protein is CATSASGTGPGELFF. Here the CDR3 DNA reads TGTGCCACCAGTGCTTCCGGGACAGGGCCCGGGGAGCTGTTTTTT. The chain joins TRBV24-1 to TRBJ2-2; 9 nucleotides match TRBD1. J was trimmed by 6 bases and V by 5 bases; bases with no gene match: 6. CDR3 length: 15 residues. Germline assignment: CDR1 KGHDR and CDR2 SFDVKD.

The chain is built from TRBV28 and TRBJ1-3; D uncertain. This CDR3 is built from 15 residues. Trimming removed 5 bases at V and 4 bases at J, with 15 bases between. Germline loops: CDR1 MDHEN, CDR2 SYDVKM. The CDR3 reads CASSPFFTPGNTIYF. The DNA for the CDR3 is TGTGCCAGCAGTCCCTTTTTCACTCCAGGAAACACCATATATTTT. The full variable domain, its missing parts supplied by reference TRBV28 and TRBJ1-3, is DVKVTQSSRYLVKRTGEKVFLECVQDMDHENMFWYRQDPGLGLRLIYFSYDVKMKEKGDIPEGYSVSREKKERFSLILESASTNQTSMYLCASSPFFTPGNTIYFGEGSWLTVV.

The rearrangement joins TRBV2 to TRBJ1-6, with D maybe TRBD1 (6 bases). The germline V and J ends were trimmed by 6 bases and 5 bases, with 17 bases remaining between them. The length of the CDR3 is 16 residues. Germline V gene sequence: CDR1 SNHLY, CDR2 FYNNEI. The CDR3 sequence: CASSAQQGSNNSPLHF. The CDR3 DNA sequence: TGTGCCAGCAGCGCGCAACAGGGTAGCAATAATTCACCCCTCCACTTT. The entire variable domain, with the rest obtained from reference TRBV2 and TRBJ1-6, is as follows: EPEVTQTPSHQVTQMGQEVILRCVPISNHLYFYWYRQILGQKVEFLVSFYNNEISEKSEIFDDQFSVERPDGSNFTLKIRSTKLEDSAMYFCASSAQQGSNNSPLHFGNGTRLTVT.

The chain uses TRBV19 and TRBJ2-1; 8 bases are shared with TRBD2. The J segment lost 8 bases and the V segment lost 5 bases, leaving 8 bases of the junction unmatched. CDR1 is LNHDA and CDR2 is SQIVND in the germline V gene (reference sequence). The CDR3 has 14 residues. As DNA, the CDR3 is TGTGCCAGTAGTTCTTCGGGAGGGCCTTATGAGCAGTTCTTC. This sequence encodes CASSSSGGPYEQFF.

The rearrangement uses TRBV23-1 and TRBJ2-7; 7 bases line up with TRBD1. TRBV23-1 is an ORF, and what it does is uncertain. This CDR3 is built from 14 residues. The ends lost 6 bases at V and 2 bases at J; junction bases unmatched: 7. CDR3 in DNA: TGCGCCAGCAGATCCGGGACAGATCCCTACGAGCAGTACTTC. Amino acid sequence: CASRSGTDPYEQYF.

DNA for the CDR3: TGTGCCTGGCGACAGGGTGGCTACACCTTC. Its translation is CAWRQGGYTF. V is TRBV30 and J is TRBJ1-2; TRBD1 agrees at 7 bases. The germline CDR1 and CDR2 sequences are GTSNPN and SVGIG (reference sequence). This CDR3 spans 10 amino acids. J was trimmed by 7 bases and V by 5 bases; bases with no gene match: 1.

The chain has TRBV19 and TRBJ1-5, with no clear D. Germline CDR1 reads LNHDA; CDR2 reads SQIVND (reference sequence). This CDR3 region has 14 residues. Between the trimmed V and J ends, which lost 7 bases and 6 bases, there was a span of 16 bases. The CDR3 DNA reads as TGTGCCAGTACTCTCTTCCTGGGAGGTCAGCCCCAGCATTTT. This gives the protein CASTLFLGGQPQHF.

This CDR3 is CASSQSTGRGTLHF. CDR3 in DNA: TGCGCCAGCAGCCAATCCACAGGGAGAGGCACCCTCCACTTT. V is TRBV4-3 and J is TRBJ1-6, with a possible D match to TRBD1 (6 bases). From germline, CDR1 is LGHNA and CDR2 YSLEER. Trimming stripped 2 bases from V and 14 bases from J, with 16 bases between. The CDR3 consists of 14 residues.

V usage is TRBV2 and J usage is TRBJ2-2; D uncertain. CDR3 length: 11 residues. Germline values: CDR1 SNHLY, CDR2 FYNNEI. Trimming shortened V by 8 bases and J by 6 bases, and 7 bases separated the two germline ends. Written as DNA, the CDR3 is TGTGCCAGCGATCGGGCCGGGGAGCTGTTTTTT. It yields the protein CASDRAGELFF. Supplemented by reference TRBV2 and TRBJ2-2, the full variable domain reads EPEVTQTPSHQVTQMGQEVILRCVPISNHLYFYWYRQILGQKVEFLVSFYNNEISEKSEIFDDQFSVERPDGSNFTLKIRSTKLEDSAMYFCASDRAGELFFGEGSRLTVL.

This clone has only one observation. The J gene is TRBJ2-7, the V gene TRBV7-9, with D hard to call. The ends were cut back, 5 bases at V and 1 base at J, with 6 bases in the middle. The CDR3 loop spans 12 amino acids. Germline CDR1 reads SEHNR; CDR2 reads FQNEAQ (reference sequence). CDR3 DNA sequence: TGTGCCAGCAGCCTAATTTCCTACGAGCAGTACTTC. It codes for CASSLISYEQYF.

In its sample, this clone was seen once. The chain is built from TRBV19 and TRBJ1-3, with TRBD1 identical over 8 bases. J was trimmed by 4 bases and V by 10 bases; bases with no gene match: 6. The CDR3 spans 13 residues. Germline V gene sequence: CDR1 LNHDA, CDR2 SQIVND (reference sequence). This CDR3 reads CATGQGYGNTIYF. CDR3 coding DNA: TGTGCCACAGGACAGGGTTACGGAAACACCATATATTTT.

The rearrangement joins TRBV7-9 to TRBJ2-7, with a tentative D call TRBD1 (5 bases). This CDR3 region has 14 residues. Looked up from germline, CDR1 is SEHNR and CDR2 is FQNEAQ (reference sequence). Trimming left V 0 bases short and J 4 bases short, with 10 bases between. CDR3 region: CASSLAGAPYEQYF. The CDR3 DNA reads TGTGCCAGCAGCTTAGCAGGGGCCCCATACGAGCAGTACTTC.

This clone was found a few times. This sequence joins TRBV6-6 and TRBJ2-7; the match to TRBD2 covers 13 bases. The CDR3 consists of 20 residues. Looked up from germline, CDR1 is MNHNY and CDR2 is SVGAGI (reference sequence). Trimming at V came to 6 bases and at J to 4 bases, leaving 21 bases not matched to a gene. Here the CDR3 DNA reads TGTGCCAGCAGCGTGACTAGCGGGAGGTTAAGTTTCGGGATATTATACGAGCAGTACTTC. As protein: CASSVTSGRLSFGILYEQYF.

In nucleotides, the CDR3 is TGTGCCAGCAGTTGGGGGACAGGGGATCAACAGCCCCAGCATTTT. Translation gives CASSWGTGDQQPQHF. The rearrangement links TRBV28 to TRBJ1-5, with 10 positions matching TRBD1. Looked up from germline, CDR1 is MDHEN and CDR2 is SYDVKM. CDR3 length: 15 amino acids. V shed 4 bases, J shed 7 bases, and the junction held 7 bases outside the gene matches.

The chain's CDR3 is CASGDRLNTEAFF. DNA of the CDR3: TGTGCCAGTGGGGACAGGTTGAACACTGAAGCTTTCTTT. The chain is built from TRBV19 and TRBJ1-1; 8 bases are shared with TRBD1. Trimming cost V 8 bases and J 0 bases; bases outside gene matches: 2. This CDR3 has 13 amino acids. Germline V gene lookup returns CDR1 LNHDA and CDR2 SQIVND (reference sequence).

V is TRBV27 and J is TRBJ2-2, with 12 nucleotides matching TRBD1. The CDR3 consists of 15 residues. Germline V lookup: CDR1 MNHEY, CDR2 SMNVEV (reference sequence). The V segment lost 5 bases and the J segment 8 bases; nucleotides outside the gene matches: 6. As DNA, the CDR3 is TGTGCCAGCAGTAGGGGACAGGGGGCGTGGGGGGAGCTGTTTTTT. Protein product: CASSRGQGAWGELFF.

The chain uses TRBV6-5 and TRBJ2-7; D is unclear. The ends were cut back, 2 bases at V and 3 bases at J, with 8 bases in the middle. Looked up from germline, CDR1 is MNHEY and CDR2 is SVGAGI. This CDR3 contains 13 residues. CDR3 nucleotides: TGTGCCAGCAGTTACGAGGTCGGCTACGAGCAGTACTTC. Amino acids: CASSYEVGYEQYF.

Note on this clone: At one end the junction does not follow the germline gene, possibly because of a read error. The chain links TRBV7-3 to TRBJ2-2, with D possibly TRBD2 on 7 matching bases. Germline values: CDR1 SGHTA, CDR2 FQGTGA. The CDR3 has 15 amino acids. In DNA, the CDR3 is TGTGCCAGCAGCGTAACAGGGAGGGTTGCCGGGGAGCTGTTTTTT. Amino acids: CASSVTGRVAGELFF.

The chain has TRBV5-1 and TRBJ2-1; 8 bases match TRBD1. This CDR3 region has 16 residues. The V gene's germline CDR1 is SGHRS and CDR2 YFSETQ. V lost 4 bases, J lost 2 bases, and 8 bases stayed unmatched. In nucleotides, the CDR3 is TGCGCCAGCAGCGGCGGCCAGGGGGCACCCTACAATGAGCAGTTCTTC. This encodes CASSGGQGAPYNEQFF.

This clone came up once. The chain links TRBV5-1 to TRBJ1-5, with 7 nucleotides matching TRBD1. J was trimmed by 3 bases and V by 8 bases; bases with no gene match: 8. The CDR3 spans 14 residues. Germline V gives CDR1 SGHRS, CDR2 YFSETQ. The CDR3 is CARIPGTANQPQHF. CDR3 DNA sequence: TGCGCCAGAATACCCGGGACAGCCAATCAGCCCCAGCATTTT. Complete variable domain (other parts from reference TRBV5-1 and TRBJ1-5): KAGVTQTPRYLIKTRGQQVTLSCSPISGHRSVSWYQQTPGQGLQFLFEYFSETQRNKGNFPGRFSGRQFSNSRSEMNVSTLELGDSALYLCARIPGTANQPQHFGDGTRLSIL.

This clone was recorded only once. The chain combines TRBV12-2 with TRBJ1-3. TRBV12-2 is a documented pseudogene. CDR3 size: 15 residues. CDR3 DNA sequence: TGTGCAAGTCGCGAAGGGGGAGGGCATGGAAACACCATATATTTT. This translates into CASREGGGHGNTIYF.